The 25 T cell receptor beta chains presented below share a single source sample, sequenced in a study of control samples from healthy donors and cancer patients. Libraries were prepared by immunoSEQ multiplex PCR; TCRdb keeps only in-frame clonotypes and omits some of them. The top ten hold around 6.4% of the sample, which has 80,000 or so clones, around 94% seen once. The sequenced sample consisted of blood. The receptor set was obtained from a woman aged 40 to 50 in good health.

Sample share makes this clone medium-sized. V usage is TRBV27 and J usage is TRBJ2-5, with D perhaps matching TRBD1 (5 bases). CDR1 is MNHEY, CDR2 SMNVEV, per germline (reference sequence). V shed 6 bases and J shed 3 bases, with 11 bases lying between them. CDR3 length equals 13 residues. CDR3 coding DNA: TGTGCCAGCAGACCGGACAATAAAGAGACCCAGTACTTC. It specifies CASRPDNKETQYF.

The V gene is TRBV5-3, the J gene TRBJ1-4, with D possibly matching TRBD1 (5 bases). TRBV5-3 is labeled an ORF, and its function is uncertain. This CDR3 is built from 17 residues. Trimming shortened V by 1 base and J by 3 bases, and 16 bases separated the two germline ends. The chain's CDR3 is CARSLQGGLEANEKLFF. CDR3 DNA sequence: TGTGCCAGAAGCTTGCAGGGTGGTTTAGAAGCTAATGAAAAACTGTTTTTT.

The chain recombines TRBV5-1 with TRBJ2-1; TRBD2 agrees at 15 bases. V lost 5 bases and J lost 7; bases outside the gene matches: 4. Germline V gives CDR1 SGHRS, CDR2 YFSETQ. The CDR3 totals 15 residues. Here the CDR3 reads CASRGGTSGRNEQFF. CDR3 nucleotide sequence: TGCGCCAGCAGGGGGGGGACTAGCGGGAGGAATGAGCAGTTCTTC. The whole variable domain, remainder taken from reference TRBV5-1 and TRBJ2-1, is KAGVTQTPRYLIKTRGQQVTLSCSPISGHRSVSWYQQTPGQGLQFLFEYFSETQRNKGNFPGRFSGRQFSNSRSEMNVSTLELGDSALYLCASRGGTSGRNEQFFGPGTRLTVL.

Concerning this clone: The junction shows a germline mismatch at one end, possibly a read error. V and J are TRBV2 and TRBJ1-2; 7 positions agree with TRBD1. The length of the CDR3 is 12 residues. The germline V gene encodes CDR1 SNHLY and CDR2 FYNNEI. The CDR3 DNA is TGTGCCAGCGGACAGGAATTCTATGACTACACCTTC. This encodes CASGQEFYDYTF.

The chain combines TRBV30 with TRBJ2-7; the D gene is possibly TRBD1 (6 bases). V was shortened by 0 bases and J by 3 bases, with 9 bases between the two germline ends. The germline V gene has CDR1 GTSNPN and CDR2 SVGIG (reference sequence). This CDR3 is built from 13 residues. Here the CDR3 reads CAWSVSRGYEQYF. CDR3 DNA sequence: TGTGCCTGGAGTGTTTCCAGGGGCTACGAGCAGTACTTC.

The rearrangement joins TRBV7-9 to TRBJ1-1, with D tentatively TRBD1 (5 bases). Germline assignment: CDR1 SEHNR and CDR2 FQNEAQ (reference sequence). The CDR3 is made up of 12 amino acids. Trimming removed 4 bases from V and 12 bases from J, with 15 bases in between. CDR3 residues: CASSSRVMDTFF. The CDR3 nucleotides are TGTGCCAGCAGCTCCAGGGTCATGGATACTTTCTTT.

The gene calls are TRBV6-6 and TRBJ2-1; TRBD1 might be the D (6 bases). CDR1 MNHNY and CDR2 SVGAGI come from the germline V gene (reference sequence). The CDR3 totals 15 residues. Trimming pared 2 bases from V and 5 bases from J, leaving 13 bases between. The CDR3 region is CASSYVSRGNNEQFF. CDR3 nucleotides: TGTGCCAGCAGTTACGTGTCTAGGGGGAACAATGAGCAGTTCTTC.

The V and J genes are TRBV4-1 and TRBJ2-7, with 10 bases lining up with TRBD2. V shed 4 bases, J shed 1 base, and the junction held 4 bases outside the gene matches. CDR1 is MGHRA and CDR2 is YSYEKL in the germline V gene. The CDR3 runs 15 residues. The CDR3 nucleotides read TGCGCCAGCAGCCGCCTTAGCGGGGGGTCCTACGAGCAGTACTTC. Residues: CASSRLSGGSYEQYF.

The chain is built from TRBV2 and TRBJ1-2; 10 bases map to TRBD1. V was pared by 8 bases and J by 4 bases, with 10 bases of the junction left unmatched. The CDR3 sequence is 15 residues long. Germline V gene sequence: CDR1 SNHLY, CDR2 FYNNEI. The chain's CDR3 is CASWDRGSSVYGYTF. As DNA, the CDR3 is TGTGCCAGCTGGGACAGGGGATCGTCGGTCTATGGCTACACCTTC.

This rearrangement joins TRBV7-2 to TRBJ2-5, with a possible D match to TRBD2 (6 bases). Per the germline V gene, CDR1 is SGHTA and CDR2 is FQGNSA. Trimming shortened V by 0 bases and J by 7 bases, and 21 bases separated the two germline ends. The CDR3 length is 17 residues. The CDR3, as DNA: TGTGCCAGCAGCTTAGCGCTATCCGGGGGAGCCTCGGGGACCCAGTACTTC. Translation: CASSLALSGGASGTQYF.

The CDR3 loop reads CASSRGYTEAFF. Here the CDR3 DNA reads TGTGCCAGCAGTAGGGGTTACACTGAAGCTTTCTTT. The chain employs TRBV9 and TRBJ1-1; a weak D match, TRBD1 (5 bases). With 5 bases removed from V and 3 bases from J, the gap between germline ends came to 8 bases. The germline gives CDR1 SGDLS, CDR2 YYNGEE. This CDR3 has 12 amino acids.

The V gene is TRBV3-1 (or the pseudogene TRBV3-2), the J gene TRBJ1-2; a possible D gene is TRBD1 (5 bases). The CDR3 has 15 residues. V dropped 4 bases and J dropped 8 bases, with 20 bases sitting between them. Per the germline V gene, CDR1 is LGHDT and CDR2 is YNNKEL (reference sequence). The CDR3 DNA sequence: TGTGCCAGCAGCCTCGGTTTCGGGACGGCCTCCGGCTACACCTTC. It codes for CASSLGFGTASGYTF.

The CDR3 coding sequence is TGTGCCAGCAGCCAAGACAGGGATACCTACACCGGGGAGCTGTTTTTT. Translated: CASSQDRDTYTGELFF. V and J are TRBV7-8 and TRBJ2-2; 7 bases fit TRBD1. CDR1 SGHVS and CDR2 FQNEAQ come from the germline V gene. This CDR3 contains 16 residues. J was trimmed by 3 bases and V by 5 bases; bases with no gene match: 9.

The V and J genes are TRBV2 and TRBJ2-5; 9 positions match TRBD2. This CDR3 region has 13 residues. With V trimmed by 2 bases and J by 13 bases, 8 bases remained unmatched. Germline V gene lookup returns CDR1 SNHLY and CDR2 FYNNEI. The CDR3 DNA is TGTGCCAGCAGTGAAATCCTAGCGGGATCTGGGTACTTC. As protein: CASSEILAGSGYF.

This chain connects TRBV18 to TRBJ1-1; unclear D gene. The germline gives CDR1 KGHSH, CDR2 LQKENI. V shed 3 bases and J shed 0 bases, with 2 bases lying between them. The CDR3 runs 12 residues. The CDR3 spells CASSPMNTEAFF. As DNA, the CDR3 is TGTGCCAGCTCACCCATGAACACTGAAGCTTTCTTT.

CDR3 sequence (DNA): TGTGCCAGCAGCTTCCGGACAGGGTACAATCAGCCCCAGCATTTT. It encodes CASSFRTGYNQPQHF. V usage is TRBV4-2 and J usage is TRBJ1-5, with 8 bases matching TRBD1. CDR1 is LGHNA, CDR2 YNFKEQ, per germline. The CDR3 has 15 amino acids. The V gene end was trimmed by 5 bases and the J gene end by 3 bases; junction bases not matched to a gene: 6.

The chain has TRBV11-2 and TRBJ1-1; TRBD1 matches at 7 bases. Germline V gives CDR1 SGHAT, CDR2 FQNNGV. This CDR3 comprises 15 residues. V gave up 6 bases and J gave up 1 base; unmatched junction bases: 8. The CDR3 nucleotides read TGTGCCAGCAGAACAAGAAGGACAGGGAACACTGAAGCTTTCTTT. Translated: CASRTRRTGNTEAFF.

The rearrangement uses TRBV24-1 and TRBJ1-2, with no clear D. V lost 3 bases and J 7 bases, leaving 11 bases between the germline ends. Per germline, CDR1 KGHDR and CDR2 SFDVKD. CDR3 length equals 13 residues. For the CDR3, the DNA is TGTGCCACCAGTGATCCGGTGGAGGGTGGCTACACCTTC. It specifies CATSDPVEGGYTF.

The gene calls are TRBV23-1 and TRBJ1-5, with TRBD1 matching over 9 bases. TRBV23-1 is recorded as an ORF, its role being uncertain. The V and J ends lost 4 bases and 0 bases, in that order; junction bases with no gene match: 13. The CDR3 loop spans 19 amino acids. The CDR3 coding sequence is TGCGCCAGCAGTCTAAACGCCGGGACAGGGCCCTATAGCAATCAGCCCCAGCATTTT. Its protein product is CASSLNAGTGPYSNQPQHF.

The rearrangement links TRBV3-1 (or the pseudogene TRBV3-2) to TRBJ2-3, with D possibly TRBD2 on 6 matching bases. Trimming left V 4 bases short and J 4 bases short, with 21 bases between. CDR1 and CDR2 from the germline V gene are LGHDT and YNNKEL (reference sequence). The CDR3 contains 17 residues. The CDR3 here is CASSLRLDTRRADTQYF. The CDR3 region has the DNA TGTGCCAGCAGCCTGAGACTAGACACCCGTCGGGCAGATACGCAGTATTTT.

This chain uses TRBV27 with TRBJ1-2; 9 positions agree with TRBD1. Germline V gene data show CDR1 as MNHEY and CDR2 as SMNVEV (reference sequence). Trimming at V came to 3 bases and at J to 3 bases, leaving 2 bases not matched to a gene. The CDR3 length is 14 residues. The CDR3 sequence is CASSLGQGYYGYTF. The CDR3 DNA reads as TGTGCCAGCAGTTTGGGACAGGGCTACTATGGCTACACCTTC.

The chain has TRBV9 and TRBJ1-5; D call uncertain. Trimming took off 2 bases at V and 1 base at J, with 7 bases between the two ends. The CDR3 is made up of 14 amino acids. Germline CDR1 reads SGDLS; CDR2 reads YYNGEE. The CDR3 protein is CASSVGQSNQPQHF. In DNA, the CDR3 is TGTGCCAGCAGCGTCGGGCAGAGCAATCAGCCCCAGCATTTT. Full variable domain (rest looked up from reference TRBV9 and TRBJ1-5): DSGVTQTPKHLITATGQRVTLRCSPRSGDLSVYWYQQSLDQGLQFLIQYYNGEERAKGNILERFSAQQFPDLHSELNLSSLELGDSALYFCASSVGQSNQPQHFGDGTRLSIL.

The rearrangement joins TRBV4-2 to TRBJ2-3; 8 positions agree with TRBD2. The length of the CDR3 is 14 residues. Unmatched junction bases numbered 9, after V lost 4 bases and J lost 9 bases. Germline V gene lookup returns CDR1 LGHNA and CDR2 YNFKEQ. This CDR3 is CASSPSGGHLTQYF. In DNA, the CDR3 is TGTGCCAGCAGCCCCAGCGGGGGCCATCTCACGCAGTATTTT.

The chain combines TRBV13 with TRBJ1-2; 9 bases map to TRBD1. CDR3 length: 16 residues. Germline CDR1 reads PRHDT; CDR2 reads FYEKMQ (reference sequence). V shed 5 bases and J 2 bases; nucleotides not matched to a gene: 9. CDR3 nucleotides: TGTGCCAGCAGCGTAGCAGTTGGACAGGGGAACTATGGCTACACCTTC. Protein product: CASSVAVGQGNYGYTF.

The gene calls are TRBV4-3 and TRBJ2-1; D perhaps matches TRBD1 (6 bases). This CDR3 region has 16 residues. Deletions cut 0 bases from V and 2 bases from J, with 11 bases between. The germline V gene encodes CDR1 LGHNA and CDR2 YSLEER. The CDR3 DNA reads TGCGCCAGCAGCCAAGATCGGGACACACCCTACAATGAGCAGTTCTTC. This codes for CASSQDRDTPYNEQFF.